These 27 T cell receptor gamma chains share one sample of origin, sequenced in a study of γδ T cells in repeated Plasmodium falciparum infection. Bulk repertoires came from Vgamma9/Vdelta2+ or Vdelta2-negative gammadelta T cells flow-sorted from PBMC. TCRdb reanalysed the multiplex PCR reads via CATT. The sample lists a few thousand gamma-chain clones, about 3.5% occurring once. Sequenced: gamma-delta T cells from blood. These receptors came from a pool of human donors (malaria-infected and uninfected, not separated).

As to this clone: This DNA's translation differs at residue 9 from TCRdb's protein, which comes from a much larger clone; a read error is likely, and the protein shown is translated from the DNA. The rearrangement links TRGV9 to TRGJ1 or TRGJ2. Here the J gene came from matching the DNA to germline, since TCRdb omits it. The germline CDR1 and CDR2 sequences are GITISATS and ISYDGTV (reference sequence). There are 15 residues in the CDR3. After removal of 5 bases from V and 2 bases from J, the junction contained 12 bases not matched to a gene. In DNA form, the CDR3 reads TGTGCCTTGTGGGGGACCAAACCGGATTATTATAAGAAACTCTTT. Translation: CALWGTKPDYYKKLF.

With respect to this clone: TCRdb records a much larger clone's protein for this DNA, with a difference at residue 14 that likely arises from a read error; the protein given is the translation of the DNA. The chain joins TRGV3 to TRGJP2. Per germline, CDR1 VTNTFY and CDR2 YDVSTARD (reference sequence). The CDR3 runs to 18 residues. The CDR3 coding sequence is TGTGCCACCTGGGACAGGCTCCCATTATATAGTAGTGATGGGATCAAGACGTTT. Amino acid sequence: CATWDRLPLYSSDGIKTF.

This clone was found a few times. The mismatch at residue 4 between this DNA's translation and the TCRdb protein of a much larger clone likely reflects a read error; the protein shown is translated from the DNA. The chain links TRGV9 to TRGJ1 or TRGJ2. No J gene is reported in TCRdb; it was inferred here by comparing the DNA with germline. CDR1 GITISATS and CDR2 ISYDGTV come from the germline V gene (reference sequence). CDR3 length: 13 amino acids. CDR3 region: CALREPHYYKKLF. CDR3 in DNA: TGTGCCTTGCGGGAGCCACATTATTATAAGAAACTCTTT.

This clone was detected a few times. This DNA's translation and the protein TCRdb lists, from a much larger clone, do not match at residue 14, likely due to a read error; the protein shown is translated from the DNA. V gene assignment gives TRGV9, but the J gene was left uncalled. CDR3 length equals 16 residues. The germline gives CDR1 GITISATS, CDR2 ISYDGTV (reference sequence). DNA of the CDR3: TGTGCCTTGTGGGAGGAGTGGGAGTTGGGCAAAAAAATCGAGGTATTT. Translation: CALWEEWELGKKIEVF.

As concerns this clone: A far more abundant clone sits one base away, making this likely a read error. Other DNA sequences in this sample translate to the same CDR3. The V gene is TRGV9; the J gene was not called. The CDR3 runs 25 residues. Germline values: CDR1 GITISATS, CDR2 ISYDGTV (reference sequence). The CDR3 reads CALWDHCCGEQHLLSQVSIGRIQHF. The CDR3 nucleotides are TGTGCCTTGTGGGACCATTGTTGTGGGGAACAACACTTGTTGTCACAGGTAAGTATCGGAAGAATACAGCATTTC.

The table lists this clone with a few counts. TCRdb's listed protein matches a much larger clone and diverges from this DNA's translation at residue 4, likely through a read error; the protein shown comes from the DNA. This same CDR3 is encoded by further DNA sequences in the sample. The CDR3 spells CATRDGRPYTTGWFKIF. CDR3 in DNA: TGTGCCACCAGGGATGGGCGGCCATATACCACTGGTTGGTTCAAGATATTT. This chain links TRGV4 with TRGJP1. The J gene is absent in TCRdb and was assigned here via DNA matching to germline. The CDR3 is 17 amino acids. CDR1 and CDR2 from the germline V gene are EGSTGY and YDSYTSSV.

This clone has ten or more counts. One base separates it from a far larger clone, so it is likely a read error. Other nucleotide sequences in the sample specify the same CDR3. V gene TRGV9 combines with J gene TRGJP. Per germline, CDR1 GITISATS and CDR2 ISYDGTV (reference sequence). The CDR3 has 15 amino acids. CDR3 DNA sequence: TGTGCCTTGTGGGAACAAGAGTTGGGCAAAAAGATCAAGGTATTT. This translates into CALWEQELGKKIKVF.

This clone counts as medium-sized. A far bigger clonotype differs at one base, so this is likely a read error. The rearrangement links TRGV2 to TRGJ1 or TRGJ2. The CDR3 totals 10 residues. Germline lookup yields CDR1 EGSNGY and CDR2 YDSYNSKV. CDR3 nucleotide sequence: TGCGCCACCCGATATTATAAGAAACTCTTT. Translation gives CATRYYKKLF.

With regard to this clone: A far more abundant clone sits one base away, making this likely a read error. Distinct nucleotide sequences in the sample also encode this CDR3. The CDR3 loop reads CALWDKKLF. The CDR3 bases are TGTGCCCTGTGGGATAAGAAACTCTTT. The V gene is TRGV9, the J gene TRGJ1 or TRGJ2. Since TCRdb gives no J gene, matching the DNA to germline was used here to assign it. Germline lookup yields CDR1 GITISATS and CDR2 ISYDGTV (reference sequence). CDR3 length: 9 amino acids.

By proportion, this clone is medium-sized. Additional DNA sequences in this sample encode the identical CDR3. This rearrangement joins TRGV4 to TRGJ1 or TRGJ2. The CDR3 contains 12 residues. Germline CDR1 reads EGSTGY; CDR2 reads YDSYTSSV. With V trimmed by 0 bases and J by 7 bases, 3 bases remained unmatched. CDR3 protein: CATWDGPYKKLF. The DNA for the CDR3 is TGTGCCACCTGGGATGGGCCCTATAAGAAACTCTTT.

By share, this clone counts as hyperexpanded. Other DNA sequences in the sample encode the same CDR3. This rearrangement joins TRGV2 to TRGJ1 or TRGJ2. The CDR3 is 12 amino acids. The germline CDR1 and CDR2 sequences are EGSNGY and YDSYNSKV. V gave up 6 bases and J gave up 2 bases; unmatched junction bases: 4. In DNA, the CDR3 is TGTGCCACCTGGTTAGATTATTATAAGAAACTCTTT. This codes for CATWLDYYKKLF.

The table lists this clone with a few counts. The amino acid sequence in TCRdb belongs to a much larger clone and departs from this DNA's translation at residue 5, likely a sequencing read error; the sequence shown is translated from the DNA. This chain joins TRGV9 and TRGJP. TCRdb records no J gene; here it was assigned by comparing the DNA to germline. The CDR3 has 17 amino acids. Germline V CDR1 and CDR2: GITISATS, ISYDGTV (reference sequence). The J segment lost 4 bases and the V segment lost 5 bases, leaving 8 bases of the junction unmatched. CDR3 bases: TGTGCCTTGTGGGGGGTCGTCCAAGAGTTGGGCAAAAAAATCAAGGTATTT. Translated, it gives CALWGVVQELGKKIKVF.

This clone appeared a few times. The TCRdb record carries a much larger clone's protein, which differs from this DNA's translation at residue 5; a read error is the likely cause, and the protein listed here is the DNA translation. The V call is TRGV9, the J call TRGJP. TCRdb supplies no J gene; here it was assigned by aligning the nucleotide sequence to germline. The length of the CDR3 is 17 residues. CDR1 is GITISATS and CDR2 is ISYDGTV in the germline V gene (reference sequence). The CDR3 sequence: CALWKVRLELGKKIKVF. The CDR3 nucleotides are TGTGCCTTGTGGAAGGTGCGTTTGGAGTTGGGCAAAAAAATCAAGGTATTT.

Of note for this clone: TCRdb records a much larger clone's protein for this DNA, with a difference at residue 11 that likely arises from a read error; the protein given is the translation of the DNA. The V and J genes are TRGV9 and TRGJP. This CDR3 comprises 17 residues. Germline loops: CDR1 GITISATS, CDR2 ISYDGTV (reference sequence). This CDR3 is CALWEGKQELDKKIKVF. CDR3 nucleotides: TGTGCCTTGTGGGAGGGTAAGCAAGAGTTGGACAAAAAAATCAAGGTATTT.

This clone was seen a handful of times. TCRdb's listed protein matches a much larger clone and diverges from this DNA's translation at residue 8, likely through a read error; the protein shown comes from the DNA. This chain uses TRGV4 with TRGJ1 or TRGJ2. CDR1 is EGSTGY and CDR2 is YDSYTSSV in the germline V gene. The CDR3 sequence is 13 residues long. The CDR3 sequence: CATWNPNCYKKLF. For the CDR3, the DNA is TGTGCCACCTGGAATCCGAATTGTTATAAGAAACTCTTT.

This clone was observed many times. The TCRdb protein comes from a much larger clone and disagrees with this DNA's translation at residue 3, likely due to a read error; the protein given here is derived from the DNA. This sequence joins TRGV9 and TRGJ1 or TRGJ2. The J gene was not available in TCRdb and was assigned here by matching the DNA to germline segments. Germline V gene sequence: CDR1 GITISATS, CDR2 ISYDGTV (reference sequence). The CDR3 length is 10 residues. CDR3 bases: TGCGCACTTGTCCGAGATAAGAAACTCTTT. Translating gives CALVRDKKLF.

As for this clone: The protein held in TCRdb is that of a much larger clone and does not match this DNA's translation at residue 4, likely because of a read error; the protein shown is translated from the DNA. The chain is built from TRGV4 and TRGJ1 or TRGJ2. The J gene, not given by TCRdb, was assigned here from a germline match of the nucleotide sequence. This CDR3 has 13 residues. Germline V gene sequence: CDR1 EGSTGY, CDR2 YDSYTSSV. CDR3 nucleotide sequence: TGTGCCACCCGGGATGGGCCTAAAAATAAGAAACTCTTT. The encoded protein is CATRDGPKNKKLF.

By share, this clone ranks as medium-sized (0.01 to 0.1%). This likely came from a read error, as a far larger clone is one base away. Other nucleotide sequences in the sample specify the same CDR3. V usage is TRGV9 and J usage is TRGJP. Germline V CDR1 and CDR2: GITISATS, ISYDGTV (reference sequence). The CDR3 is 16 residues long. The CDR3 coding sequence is TGTGCCTTGTGGGAACCACAAGAGTTAGGCAAAAAAATCAAGGTATTT. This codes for CALWEPQELGKKIKVF.

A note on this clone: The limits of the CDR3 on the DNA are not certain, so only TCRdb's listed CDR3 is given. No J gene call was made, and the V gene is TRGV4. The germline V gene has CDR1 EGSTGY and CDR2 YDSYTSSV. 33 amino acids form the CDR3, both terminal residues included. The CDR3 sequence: CATWDGQGIIIRNSLAVEQHLLSQVSIGRIQHF.

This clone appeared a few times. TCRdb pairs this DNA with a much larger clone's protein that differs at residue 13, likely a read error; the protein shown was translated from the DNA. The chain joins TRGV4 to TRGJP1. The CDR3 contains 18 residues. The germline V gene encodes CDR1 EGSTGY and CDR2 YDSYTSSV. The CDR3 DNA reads TGTGCCACCTGGGACGGCCTACTTTCTTATACCACTGTTTGGTTCAAGATATTT. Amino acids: CATWDGLLSYTTVWFKIF.

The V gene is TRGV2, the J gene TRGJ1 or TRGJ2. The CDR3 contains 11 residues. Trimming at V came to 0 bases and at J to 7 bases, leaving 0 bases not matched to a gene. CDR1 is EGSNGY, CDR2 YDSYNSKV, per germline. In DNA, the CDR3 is TGTGCCACCTGGGACGGGTATAAGAAACTCTTT. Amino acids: CATWDGYKKLF.

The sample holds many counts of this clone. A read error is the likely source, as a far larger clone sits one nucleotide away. The CDR3: CALREDSQELGKKIKVF. Here the CDR3 DNA reads TGTGCCTTGCGGGAGGATAGCCAAGAGTTGGGCAAAAAAATCAAGGTATTT. The J gene is TRGJP, the V gene TRGV9. TCRdb gives no J gene; it was assigned here by matching the DNA to germline. The CDR3 runs 17 residues. From germline, CDR1 is GITISATS and CDR2 ISYDGTV (reference sequence).

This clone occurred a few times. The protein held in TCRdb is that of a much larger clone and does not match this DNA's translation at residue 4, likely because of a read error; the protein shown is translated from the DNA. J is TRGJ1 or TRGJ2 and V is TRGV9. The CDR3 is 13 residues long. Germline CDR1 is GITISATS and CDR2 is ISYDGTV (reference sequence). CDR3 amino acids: CALLEVIYYKKLF. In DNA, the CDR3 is TGTGCCTTGTTGGAGGTTATTTATTATAAGAAACTCTTT.

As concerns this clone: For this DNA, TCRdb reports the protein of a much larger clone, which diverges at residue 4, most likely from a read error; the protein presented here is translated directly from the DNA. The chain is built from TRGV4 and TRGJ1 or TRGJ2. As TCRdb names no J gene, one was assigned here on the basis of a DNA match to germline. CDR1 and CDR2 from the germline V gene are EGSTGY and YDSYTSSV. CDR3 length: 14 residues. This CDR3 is CATRDDSNYYKKLF. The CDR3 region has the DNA TGTGCCACCCGGGATGATTCGAATTATTATAAGAAACTCTTT.

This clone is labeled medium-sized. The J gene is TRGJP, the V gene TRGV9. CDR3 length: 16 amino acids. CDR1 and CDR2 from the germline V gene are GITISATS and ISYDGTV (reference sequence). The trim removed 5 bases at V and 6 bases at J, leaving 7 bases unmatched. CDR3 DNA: TGTGCCTTGTGGGGATCGGGAGAGTTGGGCAAAAAAATCAAGGTATTT. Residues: CALWGSGELGKKIKVF.

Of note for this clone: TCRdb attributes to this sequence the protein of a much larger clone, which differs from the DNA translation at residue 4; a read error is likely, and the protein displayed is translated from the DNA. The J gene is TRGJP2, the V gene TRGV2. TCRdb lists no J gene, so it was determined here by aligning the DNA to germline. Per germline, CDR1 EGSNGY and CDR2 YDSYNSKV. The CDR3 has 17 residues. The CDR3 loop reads CATRDGPWGSSDWIKTF. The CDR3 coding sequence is TGTGCCACCAGGGACGGGCCGTGGGGTAGTAGTGATTGGATCAAGACGTTT.

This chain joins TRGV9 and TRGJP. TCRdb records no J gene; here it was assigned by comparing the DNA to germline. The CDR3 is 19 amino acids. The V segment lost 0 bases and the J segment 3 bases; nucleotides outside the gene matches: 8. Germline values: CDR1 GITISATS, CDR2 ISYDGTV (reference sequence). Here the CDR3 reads CALWEVLRVQELGKKIKVF. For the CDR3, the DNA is TGTGCCTTGTGGGAGGTGCTGCGCGTGCAAGAGTTGGGCAAAAAAATCAAGGTATTT.